Listed below are T cell receptor beta chains from one sample, sequenced in a study of blood T cell repertoires in COVID-19. This table comes from immunoSEQ multiplex PCR, and its TCRdb copy is limited to in-frame clones, with some not included. The table lists about 440,000 clones, about 85% of them singletons. Source material: PBMCs or T cells enriched from blood (not recorded which). The receptors were gathered from a woman aged 18-29 years with acute COVID-19. Each CDR3 is given with its conserved first and last residue. The order of the fields is clone size, CDR3 length, V gene, CDR3 protein. Not all rows give a size; the values are once, few, many and, for expanded clones, a class.

clone_size: NA
cdr3_length: 15
v_call: TRBV18
cdr3_aa: CASSPPTRGSQPQHF

clone_size: once
cdr3_length: 11
v_call: TRBV6-5
cdr3_aa: CATHRGTEAFF

clone_size: NA
cdr3_length: 12
v_call: TRBV30
cdr3_aa: CAWSASQETQYF

clone_size: NA
cdr3_length: 15
v_call: TRBV15
cdr3_aa: CATSRDVLGLLEQYF

clone_size: NA
cdr3_length: 12
v_call: TRBV29-1
cdr3_aa: CSVGIGGREQFF

clone_size: NA
cdr3_length: 14
v_call: TRBV7-9
cdr3_aa: CASSLSASGDTQYF

clone_size: NA
cdr3_length: 14
v_call: TRBV19
cdr3_aa: CASRGNPTGVEQYF

clone_size: NA
cdr3_length: 15
v_call: TRBV18
cdr3_aa: CASSPPRDRNYEQYF

clone_size: NA
cdr3_length: 14
v_call: TRBV3-1/TRBV3-2
cdr3_aa: CASSHRLAGNEQFF

clone_size: NA
cdr3_length: 13
v_call: TRBV2
cdr3_aa: CASRGQMNTEAFF

clone_size: NA
cdr3_length: 16
v_call: TRBV7-9
cdr3_aa: CASSLGIGRNYNEQFF

clone_size: NA
cdr3_length: 14
v_call: TRBV11-2
cdr3_aa: CASSFTGSKNIQYF

clone_size: NA
cdr3_length: 13
v_call: TRBV19
cdr3_aa: CASSVRITDTQYF

clone_size: many
cdr3_length: 14
v_call: TRBV30
cdr3_aa: CAWSGTGGYETQYF

clone_size: few
cdr3_length: 12
v_call: TRBV29-1
cdr3_aa: CSVGQENYGYTF

clone_size: many
cdr3_length: 14
v_call: TRBV5-1
cdr3_aa: CASSLTGGFTEAFF

clone_size: NA
cdr3_length: 14
v_call: TRBV5-1
cdr3_aa: CASSPTTGAETQYF

clone_size: NA
cdr3_length: 13
v_call: TRBV2
cdr3_aa: CASSETISYEQYF

clone_size: NA
cdr3_length: 17
v_call: TRBV3-1/TRBV3-2
cdr3_aa: CASSQEFMGQGIGEQFF

clone_size: once
cdr3_length: 14
v_call: TRBV7-2
cdr3_aa: CASSRGGRLLEQYF

clone_size: NA
cdr3_length: 15
v_call: TRBV19
cdr3_aa: CASTLARGPPYGYTF

clone_size: NA
cdr3_length: 16
v_call: TRBV7-2
cdr3_aa: CASSLNAGAHYNEQFF

clone_size: NA
cdr3_length: 18
v_call: TRBV21-1
cdr3_aa: CASSKRGPQGMMNTEAFF

clone_size: NA
cdr3_length: 14
v_call: TRBV2
cdr3_aa: CASRTLRGNTEAFF